This TCR beta chain came from a study of cytomegalovirus exposure and HLA in healthy donors. Unrecorded immune exposures were likely, despite nominal health at sampling. This PCR relied on a set of 60 Vbeta primers and 13 Jbeta primers. Repertoires were generated with immunoSEQ multiplex PCR, while TCRdb's copy carries only in-frame clones and drops some. The data show roughly 240,000 clones, about 77% seen once. This clone was counted between two and nine times. Its antigen is unidentified. Whole-study findings and limits: In a later analysis, specific HLA alleles were associated with 15,000 or so TCR beta sequences at a 0.05 false discovery rate.

Germline loops: CDR1 MNHNY, CDR2 SVGAGI (reference sequence). With 2 bases removed from V and 2 bases from J, the gap between germline ends came to 7 bases. CDR3 length: 14 amino acids. This clonotype was sampled from a boy aged 10-17 years in good health and CMV-seronegative. The sample was PBMCs. The V and J genes are TRBV6-6 and TRBJ1-5; D is unresolved. The CDR3 spells CASSYGAGNQPQHF. CDR3 nucleotides: TGTGCCAGCAGTTACGGCGCGGGCAATCAGCCCCAGCATTTT.